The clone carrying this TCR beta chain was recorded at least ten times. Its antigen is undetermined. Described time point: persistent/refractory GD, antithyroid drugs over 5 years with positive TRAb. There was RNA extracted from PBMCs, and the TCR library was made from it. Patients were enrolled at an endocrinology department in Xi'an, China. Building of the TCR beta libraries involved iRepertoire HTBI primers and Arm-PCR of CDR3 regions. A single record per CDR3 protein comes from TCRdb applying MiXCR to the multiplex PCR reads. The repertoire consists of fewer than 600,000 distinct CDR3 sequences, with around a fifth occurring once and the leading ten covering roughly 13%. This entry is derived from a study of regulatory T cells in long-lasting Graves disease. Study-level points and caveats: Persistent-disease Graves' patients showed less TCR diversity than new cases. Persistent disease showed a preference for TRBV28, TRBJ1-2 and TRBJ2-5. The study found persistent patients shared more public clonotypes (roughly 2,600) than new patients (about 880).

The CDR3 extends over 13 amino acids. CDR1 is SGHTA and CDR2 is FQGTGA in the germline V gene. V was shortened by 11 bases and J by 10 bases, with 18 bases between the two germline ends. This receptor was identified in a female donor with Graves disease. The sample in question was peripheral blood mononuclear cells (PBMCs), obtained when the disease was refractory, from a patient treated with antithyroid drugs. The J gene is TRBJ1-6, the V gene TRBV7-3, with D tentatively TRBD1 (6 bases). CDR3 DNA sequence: TGTGCCTGCCCTAGGGGGGAAGGATCACCCCTCCACTTT. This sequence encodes CACPRGEGSPLHF.